Sequencing of this T cell receptor (beta chain) was carried out in a study of OX40 agonist ivuxolimab in advanced cancers. The CDR3 sequence is 11 residues long. Germline CDR1 SNHLY, CDR2 FYNNEI. Deletions cut 6 bases from V and 5 bases from J, with 5 bases between. Libraries were prepared by immunoSEQ multiplex PCR; TCRdb keeps only in-frame clonotypes and omits some of them. The sample gives roughly 90,000 clones, about 90% of which show up once; roughly 8.9% is in the top ten. The clonotype comes from an adult with an advanced solid tumor such as melanoma, head and neck, liver or kidney cancer. Specimen: CD4+ or CD8+ T cells sorted from blood, collected in a trial of the OX40 agonist ivuxolimab. This rearrangement joins TRBV2 to TRBJ2-1; no reliable D call. CDR3 sequence reads: CASRTDNEQFF. The CDR3 region has the DNA TGTGCCAGCAGAACGGACAATGAGCAGTTCTTC.